This T cell receptor beta chain was recovered during a study of identifying expanded T cells in peripheral blood. Trimming at V came to 1 base and at J to 8 bases, leaving 6 bases not matched to a gene. The germline V gene encodes CDR1 SGHVS and CDR2 FQNEAQ. The CDR3 covers 15 residues. Method: immunoSEQ multiplex PCR; TCRdb's copy keeps in-frame clones and lacks some. In the table there are about 86,000 clones, approximately 86% of which are singletons. This clone showed up just a few times. The sequence came from a person aged 18 to 70 in good health. Sequencing was performed on blood. The chain carries TRBV7-8 and TRBJ2-1; 9 bases are a match to TRBD2. The CDR3 sequence is CASSLVAGVLYEQFF. In DNA form, the CDR3 reads TGTGCCAGCAGCTTAGTAGCGGGAGTTTTATATGAGCAGTTCTTC.